This TCR beta chain stems from a study of T cell changes during pregnancy in multiple sclerosis. V lost 0 bases, J lost 6 bases, and 4 bases stayed unmatched. Per germline, CDR1 SGHNT and CDR2 YYREEE (reference sequence). The CDR3 is made up of 14 amino acids. Produced via immunoSEQ multiplex PCR; TCRdb's table is partial and in-frame only. The profile shows tens of thousands of clones, 75% to 95% of them singletons. The rearrangement uses TRBV5-4 and TRBJ2-3; 7 nucleotides match TRBD1. This specimen was CD4+ T cells from peripheral blood mononuclear cells, taken before pregnancy. The source of this sequence is a female donor with multiple sclerosis, enrolled in a pregnancy study. The CDR3 region is CASSLADRVDTQYF. The CDR3 nucleotides are TGTGCCAGCAGCTTGGCCGACAGGGTCGATACGCAGTATTTT. Looking up the rest from reference TRBV5-4 and TRBJ2-3 gives the full variable domain: ETGVTQSPTHLIKTRGQQVTLRCSSQSGHNTVSWYQQALGQGPQFIFQYYREEENGRGNFPPRFSGLQFPNYSSELNVNALELDDSALYLCASSLADRVDTQYFGPGTRLTVL.